This T cell receptor beta chain is from a study of T cells after yellow fever vaccination. Study results and caveats: Most clones from primary vaccination resurfaced after the booster (about 95% CD4, 88% CD8).

This clonotype was picked up many times. Its cognate antigen is unknown. CDR3 length: 14 residues. Germline V CDR1 and CDR2: MGHRA, YSYEKL. Trimming removed 2 bases from V and 9 bases from J; junction bases left unmatched: 5. TCRdb recomputed calls from the 5' RACE reads with MiXCR, one row per CDR3 protein. The data contain roughly 32,000 distinct CDR3 sequences, 4.4% of them seen just once; the ten biggest clones take up just over 45%. The sequencing here drew on CD8+ T cells sorted from PBMCs, taken 5 days after the yellow fever booster vaccination. The receptor was isolated from a man younger than 40 who received the YFV17D yellow fever vaccine. The rearrangement joins TRBV4-1 to TRBJ2-1; the match to TRBD2 covers 9 bases. CDR3 in DNA: TGCGCCAGCAGCCAACCGGGACTAGCTGGTGAGCAGTTCTTC. It encodes CASSQPGLAGEQFF.